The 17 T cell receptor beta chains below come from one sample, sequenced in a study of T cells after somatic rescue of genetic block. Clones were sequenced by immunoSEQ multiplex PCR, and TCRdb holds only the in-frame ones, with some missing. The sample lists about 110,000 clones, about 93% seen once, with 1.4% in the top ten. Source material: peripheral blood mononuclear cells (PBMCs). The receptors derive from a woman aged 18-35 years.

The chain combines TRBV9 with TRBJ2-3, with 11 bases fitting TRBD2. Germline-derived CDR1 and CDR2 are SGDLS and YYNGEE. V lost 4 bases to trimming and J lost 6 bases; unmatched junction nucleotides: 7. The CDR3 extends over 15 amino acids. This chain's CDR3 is CASSSRLAGTDTQYF. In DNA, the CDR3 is TGTGCCAGCAGCTCCAGACTAGCGGGGACCGATACGCAGTATTTT.

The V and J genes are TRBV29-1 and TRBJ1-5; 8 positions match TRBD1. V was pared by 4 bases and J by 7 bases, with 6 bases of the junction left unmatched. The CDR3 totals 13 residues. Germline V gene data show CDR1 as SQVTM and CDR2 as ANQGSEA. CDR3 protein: CSVGGGQGQPQHF. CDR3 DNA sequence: TGCAGCGTTGGAGGAGGACAGGGCCAGCCCCAGCATTTT.

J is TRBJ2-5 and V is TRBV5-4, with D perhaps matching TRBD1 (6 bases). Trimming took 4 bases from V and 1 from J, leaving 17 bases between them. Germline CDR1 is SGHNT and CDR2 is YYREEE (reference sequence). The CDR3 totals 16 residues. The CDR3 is CASSQGTANPQETQYF. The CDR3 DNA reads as TGTGCCAGCAGCCAGGGGACGGCAAACCCCCAAGAGACCCAGTACTTC.

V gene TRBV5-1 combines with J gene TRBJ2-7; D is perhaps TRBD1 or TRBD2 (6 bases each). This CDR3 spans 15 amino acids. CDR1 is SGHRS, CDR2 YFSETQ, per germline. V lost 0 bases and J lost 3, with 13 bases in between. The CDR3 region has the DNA TGCGCCAGCAGCTTGGTTGGGGGGCTCATCTACGAGCAGTACTTC. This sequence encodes CASSLVGGLIYEQYF.

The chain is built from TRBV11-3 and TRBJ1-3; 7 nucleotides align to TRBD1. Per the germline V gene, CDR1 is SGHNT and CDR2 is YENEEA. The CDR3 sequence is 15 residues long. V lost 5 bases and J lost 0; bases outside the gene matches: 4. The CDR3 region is CASSAGTVSGNTIYF. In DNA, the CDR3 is TGTGCCAGCAGCGCAGGGACAGTCTCTGGAAACACCATATATTTT.

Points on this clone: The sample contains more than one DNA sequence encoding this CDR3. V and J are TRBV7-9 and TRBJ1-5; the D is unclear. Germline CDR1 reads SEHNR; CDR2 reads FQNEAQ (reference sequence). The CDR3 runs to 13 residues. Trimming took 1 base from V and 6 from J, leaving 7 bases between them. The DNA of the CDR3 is TGTGCCAGCAGCTTAGGGGCCGGTCAGCCCCAGCATTTT. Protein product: CASSLGAGQPQHF.

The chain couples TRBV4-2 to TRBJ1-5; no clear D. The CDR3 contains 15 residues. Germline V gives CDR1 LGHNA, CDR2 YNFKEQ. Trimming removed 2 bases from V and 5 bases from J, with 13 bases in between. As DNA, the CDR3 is TGTGCCAGCAGCCAACACGGAGGTCGAGATCAGCCCCAGCATTTT. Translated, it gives CASSQHGGRDQPQHF.

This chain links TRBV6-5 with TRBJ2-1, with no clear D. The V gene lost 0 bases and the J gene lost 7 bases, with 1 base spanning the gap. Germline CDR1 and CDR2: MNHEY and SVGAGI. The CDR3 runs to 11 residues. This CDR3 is CASSYSNEQFF. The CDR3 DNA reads TGTGCCAGCAGTTACTCGAATGAGCAGTTCTTC.

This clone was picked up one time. DNA for the CDR3: TGTGCCAGTAGTATAGAACTGCCGACAGGGGCCTATGGCTACACCTTC. As protein: CASSIELPTGAYGYTF. The chain joins TRBV19 to TRBJ1-2, with 8 nucleotides matching TRBD1. The CDR3 covers 16 residues. Germline lookup yields CDR1 LNHDA and CDR2 SQIVND (reference sequence). J was trimmed by 4 bases and V by 0 bases; bases with no gene match: 7. Looking up the rest from reference TRBV19 and TRBJ1-2 gives the full variable domain: DGGITQSPKYLFRKEGQNVTLSCEQNLNHDAMYWYRQDPGQGLRLIYYSQIVNDFQKGDIAEGYSVSREKKESFPLTVTSAQKNPTAFYLCASSIELPTGAYGYTFGSGTRLTVV.

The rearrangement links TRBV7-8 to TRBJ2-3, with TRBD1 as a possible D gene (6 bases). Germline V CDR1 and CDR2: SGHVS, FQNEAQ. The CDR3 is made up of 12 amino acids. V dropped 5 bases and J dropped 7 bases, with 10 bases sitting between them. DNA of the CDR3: TGTGCCAGCAGCAACACAGGGTATACGCAGTATTTT. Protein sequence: CASSNTGYTQYF.

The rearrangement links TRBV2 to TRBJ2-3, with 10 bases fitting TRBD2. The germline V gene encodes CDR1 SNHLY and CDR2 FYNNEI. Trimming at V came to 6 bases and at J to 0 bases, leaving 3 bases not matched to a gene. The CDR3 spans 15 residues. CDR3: CASSRLAGSTDTQYF. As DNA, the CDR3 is TGTGCCAGCAGCAGACTAGCGGGCAGCACAGATACGCAGTATTTT.

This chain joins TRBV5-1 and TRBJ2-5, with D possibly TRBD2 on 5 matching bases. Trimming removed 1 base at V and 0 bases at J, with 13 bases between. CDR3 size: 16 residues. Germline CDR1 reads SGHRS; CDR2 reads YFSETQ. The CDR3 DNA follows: TGCGCCAGCAGCTTGCCCCCCCCAGCGGACCAAGAGACCCAGTACTTC. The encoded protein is CASSLPPPADQETQYF.

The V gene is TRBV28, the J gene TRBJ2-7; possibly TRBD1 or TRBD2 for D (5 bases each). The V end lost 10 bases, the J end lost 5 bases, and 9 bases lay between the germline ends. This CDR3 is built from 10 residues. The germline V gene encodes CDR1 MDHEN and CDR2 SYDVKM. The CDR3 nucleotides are TGTGCCACCGGGACCCACGAGCAGTACTTC. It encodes CATGTHEQYF.

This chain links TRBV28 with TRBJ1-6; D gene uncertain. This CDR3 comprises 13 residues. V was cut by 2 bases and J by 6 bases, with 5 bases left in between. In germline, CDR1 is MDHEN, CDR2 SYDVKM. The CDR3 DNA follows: TGTGCCAGCAGTTTACTGGGTAATTCACCCCTCCACTTT. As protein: CASSLLGNSPLHF.

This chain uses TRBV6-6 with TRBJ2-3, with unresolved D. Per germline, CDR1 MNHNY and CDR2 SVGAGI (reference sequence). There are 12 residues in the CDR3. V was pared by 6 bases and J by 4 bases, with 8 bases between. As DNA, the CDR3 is TGTGCCAGCAGCCAATCCCCAGATACGCAGTATTTT. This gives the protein CASSQSPDTQYF.

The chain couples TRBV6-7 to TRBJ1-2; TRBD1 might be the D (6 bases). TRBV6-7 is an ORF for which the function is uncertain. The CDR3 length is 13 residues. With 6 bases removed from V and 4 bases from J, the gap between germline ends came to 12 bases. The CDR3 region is CASSPTGIYGYTF. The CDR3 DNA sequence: TGTGCCAGCAGCCCCACAGGGATCTATGGCTACACCTTC.

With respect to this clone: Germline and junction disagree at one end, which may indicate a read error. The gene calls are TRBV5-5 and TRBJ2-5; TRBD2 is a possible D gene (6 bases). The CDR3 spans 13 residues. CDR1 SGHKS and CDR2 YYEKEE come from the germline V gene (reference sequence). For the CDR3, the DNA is TGTGCCAGAAGCTTGAGGCGGGGAGAGACCCAGTACTTC. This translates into CARSLRRGETQYF.